This TCR beta chain was observed in a study of shared T cell receptors in the human thymus (TCRdb year 2021). About the study as a whole: The study examined how the human thymus generates shared, self-reactive T-cell receptor alpha chains.

V is pruned by 0 bases and J by 4 bases, leaving 2 bases of the junction without a gene match. Including cysteine and phenylalanine, the CDR3 has 17 amino acids. CDR3 DNA only is kept here, 51 bases in frame from base 1. From the germline V gene, CDR1 is SGDLS and CDR2 is YYNGEE. Library prep was done by the immunoSEQ multiplex PCR assay. TCRdb holds this immuneACCESS table with in-frame rearrangements only. Some clones are missing; in checked studies, unresolved V genes explain under half, and the rest has no known cause. A total of about 710,000 clones appear in this sample, more than 75% of them only once. The ten largest clones take up roughly 0.0089% of the sample. Note on this clone: Its antigen is not yet known. Per-base quality was not reported, and no clone a single base away is much larger than it.

These same records also appear under a second study, on human thymus T cells. The second paper further reports: Donors were immunologically healthy infants undergoing open corrective cardiac surgery for congenital heart defects in Finland. Thymus tissue was collected as surgical resects that were removed during corrective cardiac surgery. Biased V and J gene segment usage appeared to be present in both thymic and peripheral blood repertoires. Highly overlapping thymic TCR repertoires among unrelated individuals were reported in the related research. TCR alpha and beta repertoires from roughly 8 infant thymus samples and a few related peripheral blood samples were characterized in the study. The cohort included a handful of male and a couple of female infants, with donor ages spanning 7 to 244 days. Thymocytes were mechanically released from the tissue and were stored as pellets of roughly 9-31 million cells at -70 degrees C. Genomic DNA was extracted from frozen cell pellets with a QIAsymphony instrument. TCRB and TCRAD loci were amplified from a standardized quantity of quality-controlled genomic DNA using the immunoSEQ multiplex PCR assay. The V(D)J region was spanned by amplicons of a length sufficient to cover the CDR3 and to identify V and J genes. The amplicons were sequenced on an Illumina platform via the commercial immunoSEQ service. Primer bias and sequencing errors were corrected as previously described, and TCRAD and TCRB were defined on the basis of the IMGT database. Analysis of the repertoires was done with immunoSEQ Analyzer 3.0 and VDJTools and included basic statistics, V/J segment usage, diversity estimates, rarefaction and pairwise overlap. To estimate diversity, the Chao1, ChaoE, Efron-Thisted, Shannon and inverse Simpson indices were applied, and diversity was also estimated on datasets down-sampled to the smallest sample. Repertoire overlap was assessed by strict matching of CDR3 nucleotide sequence, V gene and J gene, and clustering was done by Jaccard-based multidimensional scaling. On average, thymus samples yielded roughly 800,000 unique TCRB clonotypes, whereas blood samples yielded some 92,000.

This sequence was found in a boy younger than two with a congenital heart defect. Donor details come from another sample of the same person, matched by shared clones. The sequencing input was thymocytes. The sequence joins TRBV9 to TRBJ2-2; 14 central nucleotides agree with TRBD2. The CDR3 region reads CASSVAGLAGGTGELFF. The nucleotide sequence reads TGTGCCAGCAGCGTAGCTGGACTAGCGGGAGGCACCGGGGAGCTGTTTTTT.